The 25 T cell receptor beta chains below were found in one sample sequenced in a study of T-cell memory formation after mild COVID-19. TCRdb re-called the 5' RACE reads through MiXCR, storing one row per CDR3 protein. The table includes around 300,000 distinct CDR3 sequences, more than 15% detected once. Sequenced: PBMCs or a T cell subset sorted from them (not recorded which). These receptors all stem from a man in his late teens or twenties who had mild COVID-19 (a few samples of this study predate the infection). Cell type and time point are not known.

This clonotype has a handful of counts. V usage is TRBV5-1 and J usage is TRBJ1-1, with D perhaps TRBD1 (6 bases). Trimming removed 5 bases at V and 6 bases at J, with 14 bases between. This CDR3 is built from 13 residues. The V gene's germline CDR1 is SGHRS and CDR2 YFSETQ. The CDR3 here is CASRPGGRPEAFF. The CDR3 region has the DNA TGCGCCAGCAGGCCGGGGGGGCGCCCTGAAGCTTTCTTT.

This clonotype appeared a few times. The chain's CDR3 is CSANLAAKNIQYF. CDR3 DNA sequence: TGCAGTGCTAATCTAGCGGCCAAAAACATTCAGTACTTC. The rearrangement uses TRBV20-1 and TRBJ2-4; tentative D call: TRBD2 (6 bases). Trimming removed 4 bases at V and 1 base at J, with 8 bases between. Germline assignment: CDR1 DFQATT and CDR2 SNEGSKA (reference sequence). The CDR3 sequence is 13 residues long.

There are a few counts of this clonotype. The J gene is TRBJ1-2, the V gene TRBV5-1, with 7 positions matching TRBD1. The J segment lost 3 bases and the V segment lost 4 bases, leaving 3 bases of the junction unmatched. From germline, CDR1 is SGHRS and CDR2 YFSETQ. This CDR3 region has 13 residues. CDR3 amino acids: CASSRTGDYGYTF. In DNA, the CDR3 is TGCGCCAGCAGCAGGACAGGTGACTATGGCTACACCTTC. The variable domain in full, completed from reference TRBV5-1 and TRBJ1-2, reads KAGVTQTPRYLIKTRGQQVTLSCSPISGHRSVSWYQQTPGQGLQFLFEYFSETQRNKGNFPGRFSGRQFSNSRSEMNVSTLELGDSALYLCASSRTGDYGYTFGSGTRLTVV.

The rearrangement uses TRBV5-5 and TRBJ2-1; 8 bases match TRBD2. V trimming: 2 bases; J trimming: 5 bases; junction bases outside the gene matches: 3. The CDR3 runs to 14 residues. Germline values: CDR1 SGHKS, CDR2 YYEKEE (reference sequence). The CDR3 spells CASSFGGGNNEQFF. CDR3 in DNA: TGTGCCAGCAGCTTCGGCGGGGGGAACAATGAGCAGTTCTTC.

In its sample, this clonotype was seen a few times. The genes are TRBV12-3 or TRBV12-4 and TRBJ2-1, with D perhaps matching TRBD1 or TRBD2 (5 bases each). This CDR3 is built from 17 residues. V gave up 5 bases and J gave up 0 bases, with 17 bases separating them. DNA of the CDR3: TGTGCCAGCAGTCCGCTCGGGGACCAAAACTCCTACAATGAGCAGTTCTTC. Translation: CASSPLGDQNSYNEQFF.

This clonotype was seen a few times. V and J are TRBV5-1 and TRBJ2-5; D is possibly TRBD1 (5 bases). The germline V gene has CDR1 SGHRS and CDR2 YFSETQ. Between the trimmed V and J ends, which lost 4 bases and 3 bases, there was a span of 10 bases. This CDR3 is 13 amino acids long. The CDR3 DNA reads TGCGCCAGCAGCCAGGGATGGGAAGAGACCCAGTACTTC. Its protein is CASSQGWEETQYF.

This clonotype was detected only a few times. This chain joins TRBV27 and TRBJ2-3, with 10 positions matching TRBD2. This CDR3 has 16 residues. CDR1 is MNHEY and CDR2 is SMNVEV in the germline V gene (reference sequence). V shed 3 bases and J 8 bases; nucleotides not matched to a gene: 11. CDR3 sequence: CASSFGVAGGFGTQYF. The CDR3 bases are TGTGCCAGCAGTTTCGGGGTAGCGGGGGGATTCGGTACGCAGTATTTT.

This clonotype was recorded a few times. This chain joins TRBV11-1 and TRBJ2-1, with unresolved D. Germline V CDR1 and CDR2: SGHAT, FQDESV (reference sequence). CDR3 length: 12 amino acids. V shed 0 bases and J shed 10 bases, with 7 bases lying between them. The CDR3 loop reads CASSLASSEQFF. The CDR3 nucleotides read TGTGCCAGCAGCTTAGCCAGCTCGGAGCAGTTCTTC.

This clonotype was picked up one time. The genes are TRBV11-2 and TRBJ2-7, with D possibly being TRBD1 (5 bases). The CDR3 length is 14 residues. CDR1 is SGHAT and CDR2 is FQNNGV in the germline V gene. The ends were cut back, 2 bases at V and 5 bases at J, with 13 bases in the middle. The CDR3 sequence is CASSLNSGLDEQYF. The DNA of the CDR3 is TGTGCCAGCAGCTTAAACTCAGGGCTCGACGAGCAGTACTTC.

The CDR3 DNA reads as TGCGCCAGCAACCAGGACCAGACGGATACGCAGTATTTT. Translating gives CASNQDQTDTQYF. The rearrangement links TRBV5-1 to TRBJ2-3; D is unresolved. Germline CDR1 SGHRS, CDR2 YFSETQ. V lost 6 bases and J lost 6, with 14 bases in between. The CDR3 consists of 13 residues.

The V and J genes are TRBV6-1 and TRBJ1-5; no firm D call. The CDR3 covers 12 residues. Deletions cut 4 bases from V and 7 bases from J, with 8 bases between. CDR1 and CDR2 (germline): MNHNS, SASEGT. DNA of the CDR3: TGTGCCAGCAGTGTCCAGCTACAGCCCCAGCATTTT. Translation gives CASSVQLQPQHF.

This clonotype turned up a few times. V is TRBV5-1 and J is TRBJ2-7; 9 bases are a match to TRBD1. Germline CDR1 and CDR2: SGHRS and YFSETQ. CDR3 size: 15 residues. Trimming removed 4 bases from V and 7 bases from J; junction bases left unmatched: 12. The CDR3 spells CASSPDRQGVSEQYV. The DNA of the CDR3 is TGCGCCAGCAGCCCGGACCGACAGGGGGTATCTGAGCAGTACGTC.

This clonotype was counted a few times. The V call is TRBV20-1, the J call TRBJ1-2; no definite D call. CDR1 is DFQATT and CDR2 is SNEGSKA in the germline V gene (reference sequence). The CDR3 is 13 residues long. Trimming shortened V by 6 bases and J by 3 bases, and 14 bases separated the two germline ends. The CDR3 DNA reads as TGCAGTGCCGCCGGACTCACTGACTATGGCTACACCTTC. This sequence encodes CSAAGLTDYGYTF.

The chain recombines TRBV20-1 with TRBJ2-7; D gene unclear. V was shortened by 0 bases and J by 0 bases, with 9 bases between the two germline ends. CDR1 DFQATT and CDR2 SNEGSKA come from the germline V gene (reference sequence). This CDR3 region has 14 residues. The CDR3, as DNA: TGCAGTGCTAGAGATCAGGAGATCTCCTACGAGCAGTACGTC. Translated: CSARDQEISYEQYV.

This clonotype occurred many times. This chain connects TRBV5-1 to TRBJ2-3; possibly TRBD2 for D (7 bases). Germline values: CDR1 SGHRS, CDR2 YFSETQ. CDR3 length: 17 amino acids. V was shortened by 4 bases and J by 3 bases, with 21 bases between the two germline ends. The CDR3 spells CASSPFTGGGRTDTQYF. CDR3 DNA sequence: TGCGCCAGCAGCCCCTTCACCGGCGGGGGCCGAACAGATACGCAGTATTTT. Supplemented by reference TRBV5-1 and TRBJ2-3, the full variable domain reads KAGVTQTPRYLIKTRGQQVTLSCSPISGHRSVSWYQQTPGQGLQFLFEYFSETQRNKGNFPGRFSGRQFSNSRSEMNVSTLELGDSALYLCASSPFTGGGRTDTQYFGPGTRLTVL.

The genes are TRBV7-9 and TRBJ1-6, with 11 bases that match TRBD1. V shed 1 base, J shed 9 bases, and the junction held 11 bases outside the gene matches. CDR3 size: 18 residues. CDR1 is SEHNR and CDR2 is FQNEAQ in the germline V gene (reference sequence). The CDR3 nucleotides are TGTGCCAGCAGCTTAGAGGGACAGGGGGAAGGTGGCGGTTCACCCCTCCACTTT. Translated, it gives CASSLEGQGEGGGSPLHF.

Here the CDR3 reads CASSEGQGAWDYGYTF. CDR3 nucleotides: TGTGCCAGCAGTGAGGGACAGGGGGCTTGGGACTATGGCTACACCTTC. The rearrangement uses TRBV6-5 and TRBJ1-2; TRBD1 agrees at 12 bases. Germline-derived CDR1 and CDR2 are MNHEY and SVGAGI. CDR3 size: 16 residues. V shed 5 bases and J 3 bases; nucleotides not matched to a gene: 7.

This chain uses TRBV7-3 with TRBJ2-7; D uncertain. Trimming left V 1 base short and J 5 bases short, with 15 bases between. Per germline, CDR1 SGHTA and CDR2 FQGTGA. The CDR3 is 15 residues long. The CDR3: CASSLNLGSNHEQYF. CDR3 sequence (DNA): TGTGCCAGCAGCTTAAATCTGGGCAGTAACCACGAGCAGTACTTC.

About this clonotype: One end of the junction is discordant with germline, which a read error may explain. The chain has TRBV10-3 and TRBJ2-3; D is undetermined. This CDR3 comprises 12 residues. Germline V gene sequence: CDR1 ENHRY, CDR2 SYGVKD. CDR3 sequence: CSISQRGDTQYF. CDR3 nucleotide sequence: TGTTCCATCAGTCAACGTGGGGATACGCAGTATTTT.

This clonotype was seen a few times. The rearrangement uses TRBV20-1 and TRBJ1-1; the match to TRBD1 covers 7 bases. V shed 6 bases, J shed 7 bases, and the junction held 11 bases outside the gene matches. Germline CDR1 is DFQATT and CDR2 is SNEGSKA (reference sequence). This CDR3 comprises 13 residues. The CDR3 spells CSANNGQAIEAFF. The CDR3 DNA follows: TGCAGTGCCAATAACGGACAGGCGATTGAAGCTTTCTTT.

The chain is built from TRBV7-2 and TRBJ1-5; D might be TRBD1 (5 bases). CDR1 is SGHTA and CDR2 is FQGNSA in the germline V gene. This CDR3 spans 15 amino acids. Trimming stripped 5 bases from V and 4 bases from J, with 15 bases between. The chain's CDR3 is CASSPWAGVNQPQHF. The CDR3 region has the DNA TGTGCCAGCAGCCCCTGGGCGGGGGTTAATCAGCCCCAGCATTTT.

A few counts support this clonotype. The chain uses TRBV6-2 or TRBV6-3 and TRBJ1-1; D gene ambiguous. Trimming removed 2 bases from V and 8 bases from J, with 9 bases in between. There are 12 residues in the CDR3. In germline, CDR1 is MNHEY, CDR2 SVGEGT. CDR3: CASSYPGFEAFF. CDR3 nucleotides: TGTGCCAGCAGTTACCCGGGATTCGAAGCTTTCTTT.

The chain links TRBV4-3 to TRBJ1-6; 7 bases are a match to TRBD1. The CDR3 loop spans 14 amino acids. Germline lookup yields CDR1 LGHNA and CDR2 YSLEER. V lost 8 bases and J lost 7; bases outside the gene matches: 8. CDR3 in amino acids: CASRAGTENSPLHF. The CDR3 DNA reads TGCGCCAGCCGAGCCGGGACAGAGAATTCACCCCTCCACTTT.

This clonotype came up many times. This chain links TRBV4-3 with TRBJ2-7; TRBD1 aligns across 10 bases. CDR1 and CDR2 from the germline V gene are LGHNA and YSLEER. The CDR3 loop spans 16 amino acids. Unmatched junction bases numbered 8, after V lost 3 bases and J lost 3 bases. CDR3 loop: CASSHRAGTGVYEQYF. The CDR3 coding sequence is TGCGCCAGCAGCCATCGTGCCGGGACAGGGGTCTACGAGCAGTACTTC.

This chain joins TRBV6-2 or TRBV6-3 and TRBJ2-5; possibly TRBD1 or TRBD2 for D (6 bases each). Germline CDR1 and CDR2: MNHEY and SVGEGT. Trimming removed 6 bases at V and 5 bases at J, with 16 bases between. The CDR3 loop spans 14 amino acids. Written as DNA, the CDR3 is TGTGCCAGCAGATCCACAGGGACTGGGGAGACCCAGTACTTC. Protein: CASRSTGTGETQYF.